This T cell receptor beta chain was sequenced for a study of breast tumors, draining lymph nodes, adjacent tissues. This CDR3 region has 14 residues. Unmatched junction bases numbered 9, after V lost 9 bases and J lost 2 bases. CDR1 and CDR2 from the germline V gene are LNHDA and SQIVND (reference sequence). Breast cancer patients provided tissue from their axillary draining lymph nodes. One entry per CDR3 protein, called by TCRdb with MiXCR from the multiplex PCR reads. The table lists 200,000 or so distinct CDR3 sequences, around 29% of them singletons, with roughly 4% in the top ten. At least ten counts were recorded for this clonotype.

The TCR comes from a female donor with breast cancer. Some clones in this sample may be carry-over from other donors' samples. This chain joins TRBV19 and TRBJ2-5; 7 bases agree with TRBD2. Sequencing was performed on axillary lymph node tissue. Here the CDR3 DNA reads TGTGCCAGCAGTCGGCGGGGGAGGCAAGAGACCCAGTACTTC. Protein sequence: CASSRRGRQETQYF. Drawing the rest from reference TRBV19 and TRBJ2-5, the complete variable domain is DGGITQSPKYLFRKEGQNVTLSCEQNLNHDAMYWYRQDPGQGLRLIYYSQIVNDFQKGDIAEGYSVSREKKESFPLTVTSAQKNPTAFYLCASSRRGRQETQYFGPGTRLLVL.